The 2 T cell receptor beta chains presented below share a single source sample, sequenced in a study of T cells in Graves' hyperthyroidism and ophthalmopathy. Amplified TCR beta CDR3 regions came from RNA transcripts. Using the HTBI primer set, a first-round RT-PCR was run on the TCR CDR3. TCRdb re-called the multiplex PCR reads through MiXCR, storing one row per CDR3 protein. The sample lists 500,000 to 550,000 distinct CDR3 sequences; 20% were seen once. Sequences were obtained from blood. The receptor source for this set is a man aged 35 to 55 with Graves' ophthalmopathy.

This clonotype was counted only a few times. This sequence joins TRBV10-3 and TRBJ1-1; D perhaps matches TRBD1 (5 bases). CDR3 length equals 15 residues. The V gene lost 3 bases and the J gene lost 2 bases, with 13 bases spanning the gap. In germline, CDR1 is ENHRY, CDR2 SYGVKD. CDR3 region: CAISEGARVNTEAFF. The CDR3 DNA is TGTGCCATCAGTGAAGGAGCCAGGGTAAACACTGAAGCTTTCTTT.

V gene TRBV29-1 combines with J gene TRBJ1-4; D ambiguous. Germline V gives CDR1 SQVTM, CDR2 ANQGSEA. Trimming took 4 bases from V and 3 from J, leaving 12 bases between them. The CDR3 is 14 amino acids. This CDR3 is CSVGSRLSNEKLFF. The CDR3 nucleotides are TGCAGCGTTGGGTCCAGGCTTTCTAATGAAAAACTGTTTTTT.